This T cell receptor (beta chain) was identified in a study of blood T cells in healthy people across ages. The second PCR ran roughly 7 to 11 cycles with a sample-barcoded 5' primer and J-beta primers. Each cDNA molecule carried a tag from a template-switch adaptor that contained 12 random nucleotides. Sequencing yielded, for each sample, at least 3 million paired-end reads carrying CDR3. TCRdb re-called the 5' RACE reads through MiXCR, storing one row per CDR3 protein. The data show 780,000 or so distinct CDR3 sequences, 40% to 65% seen once. The authors extracted at least 5 micrograms of total RNA per sample. Concerning this clonotype: The target antigen is unknown.

Study findings and constraints: Conclusively comparing naive with antigen-experienced cells was impossible with unsorted PBMCs.

The V end lost 2 bases, the J end lost 5 bases, and 21 bases lay between the germline ends. The CDR3 runs 17 residues. V is TRBV12-3 or TRBV12-4 and J is TRBJ1-2; D is perhaps TRBD1 (5 bases). Sequencing was done on a sample of blood. This TCR was sampled from an elderly man in good health. DNA for the CDR3: TGTGCCAGCAGTTTATACCCAGGCGGCCAGGGTGGGTATGGCTACACCTTC. Translating gives CASSLYPGGQGGYGYTF.